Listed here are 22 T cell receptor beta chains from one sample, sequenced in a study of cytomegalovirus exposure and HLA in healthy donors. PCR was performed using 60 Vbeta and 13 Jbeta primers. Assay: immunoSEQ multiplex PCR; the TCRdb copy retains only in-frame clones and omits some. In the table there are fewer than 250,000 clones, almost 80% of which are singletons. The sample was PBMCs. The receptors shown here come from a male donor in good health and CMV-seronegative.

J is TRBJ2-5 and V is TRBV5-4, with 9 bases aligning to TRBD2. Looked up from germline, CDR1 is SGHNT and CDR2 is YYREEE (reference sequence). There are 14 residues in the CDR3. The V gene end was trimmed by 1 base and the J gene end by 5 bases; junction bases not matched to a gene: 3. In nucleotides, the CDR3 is TGTGCCAGCAGCTTGATCGCGGGAGGGGAGACCCAGTACTTC. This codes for CASSLIAGGETQYF.

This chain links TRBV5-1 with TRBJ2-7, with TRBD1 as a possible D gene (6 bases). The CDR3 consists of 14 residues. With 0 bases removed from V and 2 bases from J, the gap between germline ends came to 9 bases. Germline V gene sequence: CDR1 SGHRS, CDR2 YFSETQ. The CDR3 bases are TGCGCCAGCAGCTTGGGACAGGCGACCTACGAGCAGTACTTC. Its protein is CASSLGQATYEQYF. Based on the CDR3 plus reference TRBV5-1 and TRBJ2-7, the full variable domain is KAGVTQTPRYLIKTRGQQVTLSCSPISGHRSVSWYQQTPGQGLQFLFEYFSETQRNKGNFPGRFSGRQFSNSRSEMNVSTLELGDSALYLCASSLGQATYEQYFGPGTRLTVT.

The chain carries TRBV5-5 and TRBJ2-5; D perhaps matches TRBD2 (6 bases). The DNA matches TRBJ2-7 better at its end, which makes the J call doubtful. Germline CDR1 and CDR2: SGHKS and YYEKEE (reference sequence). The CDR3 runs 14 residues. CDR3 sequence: CASSLGAPSDEQYF. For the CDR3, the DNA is TGTGCCAGCAGCTTGGGGGCCCCTAGCGACGAGCAGTACTTC.

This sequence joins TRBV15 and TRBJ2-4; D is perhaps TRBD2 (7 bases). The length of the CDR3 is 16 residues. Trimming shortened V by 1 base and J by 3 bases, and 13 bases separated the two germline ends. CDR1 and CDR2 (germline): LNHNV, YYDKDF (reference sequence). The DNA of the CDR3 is TGTGCCACCAGCAGAGGAGGGGAGGGGGGCAAAAACATTCAGTACTTC. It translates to CATSRGGEGGKNIQYF.

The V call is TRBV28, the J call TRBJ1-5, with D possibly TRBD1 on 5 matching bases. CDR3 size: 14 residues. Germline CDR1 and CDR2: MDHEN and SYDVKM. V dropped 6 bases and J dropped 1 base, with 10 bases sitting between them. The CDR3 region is CASSVRDSNQPQHF. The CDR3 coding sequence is TGTGCCAGCAGCGTGCGGGACAGCAATCAGCCCCAGCATTTT.

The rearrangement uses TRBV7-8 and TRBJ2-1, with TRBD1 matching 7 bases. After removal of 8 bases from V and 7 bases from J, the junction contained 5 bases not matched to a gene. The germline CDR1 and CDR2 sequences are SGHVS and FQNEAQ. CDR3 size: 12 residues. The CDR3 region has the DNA TGTGCCAGCGAAGGGGGCGCGAATGAGCAGTTCTTC. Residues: CASEGGANEQFF.

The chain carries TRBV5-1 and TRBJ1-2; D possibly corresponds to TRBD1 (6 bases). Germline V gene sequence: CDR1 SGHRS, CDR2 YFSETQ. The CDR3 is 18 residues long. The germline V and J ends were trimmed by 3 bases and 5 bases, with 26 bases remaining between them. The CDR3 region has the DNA TGCGCCAGCAGCTACGACTTGGGGGCTCAGGCCTACACATATGGCTACACCTTC. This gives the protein CASSYDLGAQAYTYGYTF.

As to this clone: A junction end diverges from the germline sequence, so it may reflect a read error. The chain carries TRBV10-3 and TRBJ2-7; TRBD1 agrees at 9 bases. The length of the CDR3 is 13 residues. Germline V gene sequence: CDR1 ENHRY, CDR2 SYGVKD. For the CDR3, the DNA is TGTGCCAGCAGTACGGACAGGGGCTACGAGCAGTACTTC. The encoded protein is CASSTDRGYEQYF.

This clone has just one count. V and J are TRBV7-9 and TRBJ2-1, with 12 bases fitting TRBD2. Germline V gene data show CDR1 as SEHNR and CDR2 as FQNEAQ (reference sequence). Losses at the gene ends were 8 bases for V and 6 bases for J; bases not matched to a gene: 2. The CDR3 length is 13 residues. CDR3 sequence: CASPSGGANEQFF. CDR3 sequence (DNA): TGTGCCAGCCCTAGCGGGGGGGCCAATGAGCAGTTCTTC.

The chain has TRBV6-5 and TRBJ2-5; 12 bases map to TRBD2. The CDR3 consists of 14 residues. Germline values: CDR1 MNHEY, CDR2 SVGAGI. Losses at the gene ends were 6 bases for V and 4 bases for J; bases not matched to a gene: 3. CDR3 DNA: TGTGCCAGCAGAACTAGCGGGGGGTCAGAGACCCAGTACTTC. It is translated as CASRTSGGSETQYF.

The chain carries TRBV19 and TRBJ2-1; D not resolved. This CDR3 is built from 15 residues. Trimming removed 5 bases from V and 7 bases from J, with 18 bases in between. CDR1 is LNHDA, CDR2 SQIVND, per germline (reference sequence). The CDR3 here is CASSRQPGRNNEQFF. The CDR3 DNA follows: TGTGCCAGTAGTCGCCAGCCAGGAAGGAATAATGAGCAGTTCTTC.

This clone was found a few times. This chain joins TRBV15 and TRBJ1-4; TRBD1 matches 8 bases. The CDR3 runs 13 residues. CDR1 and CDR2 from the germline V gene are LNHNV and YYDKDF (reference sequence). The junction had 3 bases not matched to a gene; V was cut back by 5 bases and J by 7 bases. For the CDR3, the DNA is TGTGCCACCAGCGGCAGGGGGCGTGAAAAACTGTTTTTT. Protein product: CATSGRGREKLFF.

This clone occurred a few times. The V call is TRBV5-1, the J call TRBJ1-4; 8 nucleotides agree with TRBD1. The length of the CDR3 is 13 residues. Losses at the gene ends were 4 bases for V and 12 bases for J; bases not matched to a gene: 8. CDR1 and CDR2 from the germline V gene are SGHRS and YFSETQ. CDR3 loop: CASSQGQGGELFF. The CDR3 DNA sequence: TGCGCCAGCAGCCAAGGACAGGGTGGGGAACTGTTTTTT.

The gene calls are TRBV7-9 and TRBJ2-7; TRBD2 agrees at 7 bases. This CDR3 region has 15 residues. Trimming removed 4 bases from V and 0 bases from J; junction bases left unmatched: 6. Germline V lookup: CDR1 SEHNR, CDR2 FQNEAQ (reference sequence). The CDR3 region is CASSSGGVPSYEQYF. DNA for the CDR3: TGTGCCAGCAGCTCGGGGGGAGTTCCCTCCTACGAGCAGTACTTC.

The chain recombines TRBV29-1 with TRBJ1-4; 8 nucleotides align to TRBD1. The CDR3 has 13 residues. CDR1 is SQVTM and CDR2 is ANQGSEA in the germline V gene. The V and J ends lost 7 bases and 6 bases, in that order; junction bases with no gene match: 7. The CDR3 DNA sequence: TGCAGCGCCACGGGACAGGTCGATGAAAAACTGTTTTTT. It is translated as CSATGQVDEKLFF.

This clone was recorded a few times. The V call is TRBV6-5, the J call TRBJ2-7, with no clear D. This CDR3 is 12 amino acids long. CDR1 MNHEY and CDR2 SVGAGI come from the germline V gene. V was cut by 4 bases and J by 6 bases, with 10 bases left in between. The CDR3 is CASSSTASEQYF. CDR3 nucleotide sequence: TGTGCCAGCAGTTCAACAGCATCCGAGCAGTACTTC.

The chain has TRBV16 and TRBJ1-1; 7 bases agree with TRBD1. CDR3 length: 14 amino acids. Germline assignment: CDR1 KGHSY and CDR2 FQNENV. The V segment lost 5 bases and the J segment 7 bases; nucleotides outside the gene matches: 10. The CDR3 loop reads CASSETGTKDEAFF. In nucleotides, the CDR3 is TGTGCCAGCAGCGAGACAGGGACGAAAGATGAAGCTTTCTTT. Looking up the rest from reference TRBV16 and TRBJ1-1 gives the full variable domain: GEEVAQTPKHLVRGEGQKAKLYCAPIKGHSYVFWYQQVLKNEFKFLISFQNENVFDETGMPKERFSAKCLPNSPCSLEIQATKLEDSAVYFCASSETGTKDEAFFGQGTRLTVV.

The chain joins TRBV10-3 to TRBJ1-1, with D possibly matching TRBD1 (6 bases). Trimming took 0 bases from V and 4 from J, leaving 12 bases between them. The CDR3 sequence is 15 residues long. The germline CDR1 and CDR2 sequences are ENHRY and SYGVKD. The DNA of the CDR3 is TGTGCCATCAGTGAGTCTACAGGGTTGAGCACTGAAGCTTTCTTT. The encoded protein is CAISESTGLSTEAFF.

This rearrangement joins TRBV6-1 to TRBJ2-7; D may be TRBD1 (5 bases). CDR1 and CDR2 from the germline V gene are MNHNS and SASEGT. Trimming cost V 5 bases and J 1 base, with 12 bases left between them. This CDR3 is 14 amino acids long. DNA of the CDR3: TGTGCCAGCAGTTCCTCCCCAGGGTCCTACGAGCAGTACTTC. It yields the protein CASSSSPGSYEQYF.

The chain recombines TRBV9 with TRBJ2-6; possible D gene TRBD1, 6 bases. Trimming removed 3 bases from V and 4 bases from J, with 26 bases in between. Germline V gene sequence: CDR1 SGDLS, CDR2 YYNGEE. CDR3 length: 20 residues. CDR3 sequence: CASSGDPGTQGISGANVLTF. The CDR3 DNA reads TGTGCCAGCAGCGGCGACCCCGGTACACAGGGTATCTCAGGGGCCAACGTCCTGACTTTC.

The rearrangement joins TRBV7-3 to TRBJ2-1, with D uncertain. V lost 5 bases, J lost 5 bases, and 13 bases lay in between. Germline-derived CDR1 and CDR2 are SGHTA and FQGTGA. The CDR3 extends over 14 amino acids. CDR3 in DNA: TGTGCCAGCAGCCTCACCCACGTAGACAATGAGCAGTTCTTC. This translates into CASSLTHVDNEQFF.

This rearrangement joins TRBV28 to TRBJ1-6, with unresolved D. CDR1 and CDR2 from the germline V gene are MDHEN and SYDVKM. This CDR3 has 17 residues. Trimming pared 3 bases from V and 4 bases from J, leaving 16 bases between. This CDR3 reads CASSFAREPGYNSPLHF. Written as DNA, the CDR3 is TGTGCCAGCAGTTTCGCAAGGGAACCGGGGTATAATTCACCCCTCCACTTT.